This T cell receptor (beta chain) was sequenced in a study of T cell repertoires in aging, cancer and after chemotherapy. Whole-study context: The whole study produced a dataset of roughly 8.8 million TCR reads. Study outcomes and limitations: Loss of evenness, beyond lost richness, contributed to age-related TCR diversity decline in cancer patients. These repertoire data do not allow conclusions about immunological memory after chemotherapy.

This clonotype occurred a few times. Its matching antigen is unknown. CDR1 and CDR2 from the germline V gene are LNHDA and SQIVND (reference sequence). J was trimmed by 0 bases and V by 3 bases; bases with no gene match: 7. The CDR3 extends over 18 amino acids. Multiplex touch-down PCR with TRB-A/B primers amplified rearranged V-D-J TRB sequences. MiXCR was run by TCRdb on the multiplex PCR reads, yielding one entry per CDR3 protein. Of about 10,000 distinct CDR3 sequences in the sample, about 36% were seen once. TCR beta rearrangements were amplified from peripheral blood genomic DNA. This sequence originates from a human donor in good health. The sequencing sample was made of blood. The rearrangement uses TRBV19 and TRBJ2-7, with 14 bases identical to TRBD2. For the CDR3, the DNA is TGTGCCAGTAGTATCGCGGGACTAGCGGGAGCCTACTCCTACGAGCAGTACTTC. Its translation is CASSIAGLAGAYSYEQYF.